Here is one T cell receptor beta chain with its context. These data come from a study of blood T cell repertoires in COVID-19. Authors' analysis steps: How many nucleated cells were present was estimated from reference gene primer amplification. Libraries were prepared by immunoSEQ multiplex PCR; TCRdb keeps only in-frame clonotypes and omits some of them. V, J and clone size derive from that table, while D and trimming were established from the DNA sequence. There are 150,000 to 200,000 clones in the sample; 85% occur only once, and 15% to 20% lies in the top ten. The CDR3 spans 12 residues. CDR1 is MNHEY, CDR2 SMNVEV, per germline (reference sequence). Trimming stripped 6 bases from V and 2 bases from J, with 5 bases between.

This chain uses TRBV27 with TRBJ1-5; maybe TRBD1 (5 bases). This receptor was taken from a person between 70 and 80 years old with COVID-19, enrolled during active disease. Sequenced input: peripheral blood. The CDR3 region is CASRQGNQPQHF. The CDR3 coding sequence is TGTGCCAGCAGACAGGGCAATCAGCCCCAGCATTTT.